This passage covers 16 T cell receptor beta chains from one sample sequenced in a study of human T cells and chemical hapten exposure. The time point: patch test 1, 2 weeks after DPC sensitization. Treatment of the sample: therapeutic diphenylcyclopropenone sensitization with weekly scalp DPC. MiXCR, applied by TCRdb to the RACE reads, yields one record per CDR3 protein. The sample holds nearly 350,000 distinct CDR3 sequences, around 7% seen once. Sequenced here: whole blood, sampled in connection with sensitization to the hapten diphenylcyclopropenone (DPC). Receptors originate from a woman aged 18-29 years with alopecia areata. Some clones in this sample may be carry-over from other donors' samples.

The table lists this clonotype with a few counts. The CDR3 nucleotides read TGTGCCAGTGGGCCGCGAGGATCAACTAATGAAAAACTGTTTTTT. Protein product: CASGPRGSTNEKLFF. The rearrangement links TRBV2 to TRBJ1-4; D gene uncertain. V gave up 9 bases and J gave up 0 bases, with 14 bases separating them. The CDR3 length is 15 residues. Germline V gene sequence: CDR1 SNHLY, CDR2 FYNNEI.

This clonotype has a count of ten or more. This rearrangement joins TRBV13 to TRBJ2-7; 10 nucleotides agree with TRBD1. The length of the CDR3 is 16 residues. The V gene end was trimmed by 5 bases and the J gene end by 0 bases; junction bases not matched to a gene: 7. The germline V gene encodes CDR1 PRHDT and CDR2 FYEKMQ (reference sequence). CDR3 in amino acids: CASSPRTGGSSYEQYF. The CDR3 region has the DNA TGTGCCAGCAGCCCCCGGACAGGGGGTAGCTCCTACGAGCAGTACTTC.

The chain links TRBV6-5 to TRBJ1-2; a weak D match, TRBD1 (6 bases). V shed 0 bases and J shed 1 base, with 12 bases lying between them. CDR1 is MNHEY, CDR2 SVGAGI, per germline. The CDR3 loop spans 16 amino acids. The CDR3 DNA follows: TGTGCCAGCAGTTACTCGACAGGTCTACTTAACTATGGCTACACCTTC. Translation gives CASSYSTGLLNYGYTF.

This clonotype occurred many times. This chain connects TRBV5-1 to TRBJ2-3, with 8 bases fitting TRBD2. Losses at the gene ends were 5 bases for V and 3 bases for J; bases not matched to a gene: 11. This CDR3 spans 16 amino acids. Germline CDR1 reads SGHRS; CDR2 reads YFSETQ. Here the CDR3 DNA reads TGCGCCAGCAGACCCGGTCCGGGGGGGTGGACAGATACGCAGTATTTT. Protein product: CASRPGPGGWTDTQYF.

This clonotype showed up just a few times. This CDR3 is CASSWAGGETQYF. CDR3 nucleotide sequence: TGCGCCAGCAGCTGGGCAGGGGGCGAGACCCAGTACTTC. The gene calls are TRBV5-1 and TRBJ2-5; 8 bases are a match to TRBD1. CDR1 SGHRS and CDR2 YFSETQ come from the germline V gene. CDR3 length: 13 amino acids. The trim removed 3 bases at V and 5 bases at J, leaving 3 bases unmatched. The full variable domain, completed using reference TRBV5-1 and TRBJ2-5, is KAGVTQTPRYLIKTRGQQVTLSCSPISGHRSVSWYQQTPGQGLQFLFEYFSETQRNKGNFPGRFSGRQFSNSRSEMNVSTLELGDSALYLCASSWAGGETQYFGPGTRLLVL.

V is TRBV3-1 and J is TRBJ1-6; weak D call: TRBD1 (5 bases). Trimming took off 2 bases at V and 0 bases at J, with 20 bases between the two ends. This CDR3 is built from 20 residues. The germline CDR1 and CDR2 sequences are LGHDT and YNNKEL (reference sequence). The CDR3, as DNA: TGTGCCAGCAGCCAAAGGGGCAGGGTGGCTAGCCGCTCCTATAATTCACCCCTCCACTTT. It is translated as CASSQRGRVASRSYNSPLHF.

This clonotype was counted ten times or more. The CDR3 reads CASRPQGAGANVLTF. For the CDR3, the DNA is TGTGCCAGCAGGCCACAGGGAGCTGGGGCCAACGTCCTGACTTTC. This chain uses TRBV6-2 or TRBV6-3 with TRBJ2-6; possibly TRBD1 for D (6 bases). The CDR3 is 15 amino acids. V lost 6 bases to trimming and J lost 2 bases, with 11 bases between them. Per germline, CDR1 MNHEY and CDR2 SVGEGT.

This clonotype occurred many times. A junction end diverges from the germline sequence, so it may reflect a read error. The J gene is TRBJ2-1, the V gene TRBV29-1; 9 bases agree with TRBD1. Per the germline V gene, CDR1 is SQVTM and CDR2 is ANQGSEA. CDR3 length: 11 residues. The DNA of the CDR3 is TGCAGCGTTGCCCGTAACAGGGGGCTGCTCTTC. Protein: CSVARNRGLLF.

This clonotype was recorded many times. The chain links TRBV5-5 to TRBJ2-1; no clear D gene. Trimming left V 0 bases short and J 14 bases short, with 9 bases between. This CDR3 comprises 11 residues. CDR1 and CDR2 from the germline V gene are SGHKS and YYEKEE (reference sequence). The CDR3 DNA reads TGTGCCAGCAGCTTGGGACGCGTCGAGTTCTTC. Protein: CASSLGRVEFF.

This clonotype showed up many times. The chain is built from TRBV7-3 and TRBJ2-1; no firm D call. The length of the CDR3 is 12 residues. Germline CDR1 is SGHTA and CDR2 is FQGTGA. Trimming shortened V by 4 bases and J by 6 bases, and 7 bases separated the two germline ends. The CDR3 protein is CASSSLGNEQFF. The CDR3 coding sequence is TGTGCCAGCAGCTCGCTTGGCAATGAGCAGTTCTTC.

This clonotype was seen only a few times. The chain recombines TRBV28 with TRBJ2-1; 9 bases agree with TRBD1. Germline V CDR1 and CDR2: MDHEN, SYDVKM. The CDR3 runs 15 residues. The J segment lost 8 bases and the V segment lost 6 bases, leaving 11 bases of the junction unmatched. The chain's CDR3 is CASSAGTGSKDEQFF. The CDR3 DNA reads as TGTGCCAGCAGCGCCGGGACAGGGAGTAAGGATGAGCAGTTCTTC.

In its sample, this clonotype was seen many times. J is TRBJ1-5 and V is TRBV27; 8 bases fit TRBD1. V shed 3 bases and J 6 bases; nucleotides not matched to a gene: 4. CDR1 and CDR2 (germline): MNHEY, SMNVEV (reference sequence). The CDR3 runs 14 residues. CDR3 loop: CASSFNRGSQPQHF. For the CDR3, the DNA is TGTGCCAGCAGTTTTAACAGGGGGAGTCAGCCCCAGCATTTT.

This clonotype was observed at least ten times. This rearrangement joins TRBV6-5 to TRBJ2-1, with 10 bases fitting TRBD1. CDR1 is MNHEY, CDR2 SVGAGI, per germline. This CDR3 spans 14 amino acids. The V and J ends lost 8 bases and 13 bases, in that order; junction bases with no gene match: 14. CDR3 nucleotides: TGTGCCAGCGGAGAGGGACAGGGGCCCATCCGCCAGTTCTTC. Translation gives CASGEGQGPIRQFF.

The CDR3 sequence: CASIRAPNTGELFF. The CDR3 DNA follows: TGTGCCAGCATCAGGGCCCCGAACACCGGGGAGCTGTTTTTT. The rearrangement uses TRBV6-2 or TRBV6-3 and TRBJ2-2, with a tentative D call TRBD1 (5 bases). V was pared by 7 bases and J by 0 bases, with 9 bases between. The CDR3 contains 14 residues. Germline assignment: CDR1 MNHEY and CDR2 SVGEGT.

The rearrangement links TRBV6-2 or TRBV6-3 to TRBJ1-5, with D perhaps TRBD1 (6 bases). From germline, CDR1 is MNHEY and CDR2 SVGEGT. Trimming took off 6 bases at V and 4 bases at J, with 10 bases between the two ends. The CDR3 length is 13 residues. CDR3 coding DNA: TGTGCCAGCAGCCGGACAGCAAATCAGCCCCAGCATTTT. As protein: CASSRTANQPQHF.

In its sample, this clonotype was seen a few times. The V call is TRBV7-9, the J call TRBJ2-3; possibly TRBD1 or TRBD2 for D (5 bases each). The CDR3 covers 14 residues. CDR1 is SEHNR, CDR2 FQNEAQ, per germline (reference sequence). V shed 2 bases and J shed 3 bases, with 9 bases lying between them. CDR3 in DNA: TGTGCCAGCAGCTTAATCGGGGCTACAGATACGCAGTATTTT. It specifies CASSLIGATDTQYF.